This T cell receptor (beta chain) was retrieved from a study of blood T cell repertoires in COVID-19. Study information: Cohort 3 donors counted as recovered after two negative PCRs, clearance, or resolved symptoms. Whether acute or convalescent, the COVID-19 samples came from the United States, Italy and Spain.

Per the original methods: Amplification of reference gene primers provided the estimated nucleated cell counts. Some clones are missing from TCRdb's copy, which holds only in-frame ones; the method was immunoSEQ multiplex PCR. V, J and clone size were drawn from that table, and D and trimming were deduced from the DNA. The data contain hundreds of thousands of clones, 80% to 90% of them seen just once; the ten biggest clones take up 2.5% to 3.5%. This CDR3 comprises 14 residues. V lost 6 bases and J lost 6, with 17 bases in between. CDR1 and CDR2 (germline): MNHEY, SVGAGI. The chain combines TRBV6-5 with TRBJ1-2; no clear D gene. Sequencing used PBMCs or T cells enriched from blood (not recorded which). The TCR was taken from a woman between 45 and 60 years old in a cohort exposed to, infected with or recovered from COVID-19 (not recorded which). CDR3 sequence: CASRPASGFHGYTF. In nucleotides, the CDR3 is TGTGCCAGCAGACCCGCCTCCGGGTTCCATGGCTACACCTTC.